This T cell receptor (beta chain) was identified in a study of human T cells and chemical hapten exposure. TCRdb ran MiXCR on the RACE reads and lists one entry per CDR3 protein. The table lists tens of thousands of distinct CDR3 sequences, 14% of them singletons. Trimming removed 3 bases at V and 2 bases at J, with 14 bases between. CDR3 length: 16 residues. Germline CDR1 and CDR2: MNHEY and SVGAGI. Time point given: pre-sensitization, week 0. Noted treatment: therapeutic diphenylcyclopropenone sensitization with weekly scalp DPC. The chain has TRBV6-5 and TRBJ1-3; no clear D. The source of this sequence is a woman aged 50 to 60 with alopecia areata. Some clones in this sample may be carry-over from other donors' samples. Sequencing was performed on whole blood, taken in connection with sensitization to the hapten diphenylcyclopropenone (DPC). This CDR3 is CASSYSAGFTGNTIYF. The CDR3 region has the DNA TGTGCCAGCAGTTATTCGGCCGGGTTCACTGGAAACACCATATATTTT.